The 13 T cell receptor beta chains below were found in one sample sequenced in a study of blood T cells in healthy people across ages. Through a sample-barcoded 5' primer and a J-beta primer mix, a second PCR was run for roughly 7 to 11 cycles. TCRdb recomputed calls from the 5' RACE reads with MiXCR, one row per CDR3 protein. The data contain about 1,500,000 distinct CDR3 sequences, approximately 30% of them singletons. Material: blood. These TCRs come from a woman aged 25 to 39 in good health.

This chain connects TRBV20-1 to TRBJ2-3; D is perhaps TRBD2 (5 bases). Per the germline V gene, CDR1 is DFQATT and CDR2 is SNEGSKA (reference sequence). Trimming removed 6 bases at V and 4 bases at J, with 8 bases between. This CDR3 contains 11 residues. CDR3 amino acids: CSAEAADTQYF. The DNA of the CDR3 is TGCAGTGCGGAGGCAGCAGATACGCAGTATTTT.

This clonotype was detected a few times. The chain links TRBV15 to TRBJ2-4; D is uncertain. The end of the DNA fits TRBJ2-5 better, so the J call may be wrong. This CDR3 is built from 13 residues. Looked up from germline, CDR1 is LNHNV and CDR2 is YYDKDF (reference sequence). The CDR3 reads CATSRAIIETQYF. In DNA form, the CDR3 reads TGTGCCACCAGCAGAGCCATCATCGAGACCCAGTACTTC.

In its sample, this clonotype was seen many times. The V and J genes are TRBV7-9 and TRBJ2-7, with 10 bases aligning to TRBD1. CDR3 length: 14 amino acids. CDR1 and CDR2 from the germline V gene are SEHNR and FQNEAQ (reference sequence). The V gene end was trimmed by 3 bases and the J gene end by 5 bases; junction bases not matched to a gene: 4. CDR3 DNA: TGTGCCAGCAGCTTTTGGGACAGGGGCCACGAGCAGTACTTC. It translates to CASSFWDRGHEQYF.

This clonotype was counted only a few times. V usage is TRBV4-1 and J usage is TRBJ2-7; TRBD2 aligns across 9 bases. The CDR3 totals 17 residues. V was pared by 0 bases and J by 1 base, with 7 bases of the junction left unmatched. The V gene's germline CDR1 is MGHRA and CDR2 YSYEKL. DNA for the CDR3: TGCGCCAGCAGCCAAGAAAGGCCTAGCGGGGAGTCCTACGAGCAGTACTTC. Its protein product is CASSQERPSGESYEQYF.

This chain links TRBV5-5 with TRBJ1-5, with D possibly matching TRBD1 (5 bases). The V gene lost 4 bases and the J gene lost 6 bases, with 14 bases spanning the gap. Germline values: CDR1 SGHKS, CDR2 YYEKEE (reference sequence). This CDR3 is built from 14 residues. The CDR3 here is CASSPRDLGQPQHF. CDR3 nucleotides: TGTGCCAGCAGCCCTAGGGACCTGGGTCAGCCCCAGCATTTT.

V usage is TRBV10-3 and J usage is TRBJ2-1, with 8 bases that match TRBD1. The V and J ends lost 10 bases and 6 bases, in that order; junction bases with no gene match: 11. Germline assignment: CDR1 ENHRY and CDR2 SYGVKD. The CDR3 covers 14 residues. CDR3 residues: CATQTDRVANEQFF. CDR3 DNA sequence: TGTGCCACTCAGACGGACAGGGTGGCCAATGAGCAGTTCTTC.

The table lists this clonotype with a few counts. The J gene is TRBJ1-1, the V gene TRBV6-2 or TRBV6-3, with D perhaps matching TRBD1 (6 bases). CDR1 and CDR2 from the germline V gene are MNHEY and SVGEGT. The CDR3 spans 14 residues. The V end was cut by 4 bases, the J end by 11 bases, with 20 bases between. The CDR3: CASSWRRGQQFAFF. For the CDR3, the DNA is TGTGCCAGCAGTTGGAGACGCGGACAGCAGTTCGCTTTCTTT.

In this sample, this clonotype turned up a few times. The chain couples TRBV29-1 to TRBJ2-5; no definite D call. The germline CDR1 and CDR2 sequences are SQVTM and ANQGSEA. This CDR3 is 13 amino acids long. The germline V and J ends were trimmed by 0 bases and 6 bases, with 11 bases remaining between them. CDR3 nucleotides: TGCAGCGTTGAAGATCTCCCTTCCCAGACCCAGTACTTC. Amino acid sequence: CSVEDLPSQTQYF.

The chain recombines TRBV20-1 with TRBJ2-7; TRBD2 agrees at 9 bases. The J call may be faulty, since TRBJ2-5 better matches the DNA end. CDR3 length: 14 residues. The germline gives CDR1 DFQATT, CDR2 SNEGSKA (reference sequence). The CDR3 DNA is TGCAGTGCTACCTCGGGACTAGCTGGCGAGACCCAGTACTTC. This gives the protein CSATSGLAGETQYF.

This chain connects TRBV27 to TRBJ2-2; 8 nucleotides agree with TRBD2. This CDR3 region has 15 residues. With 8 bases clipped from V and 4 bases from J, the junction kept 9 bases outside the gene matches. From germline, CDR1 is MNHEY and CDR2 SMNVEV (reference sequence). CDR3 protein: CASATAGVGTGELFF. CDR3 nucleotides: TGTGCCAGCGCCACAGCGGGAGTCGGCACCGGGGAGCTGTTTTTT.

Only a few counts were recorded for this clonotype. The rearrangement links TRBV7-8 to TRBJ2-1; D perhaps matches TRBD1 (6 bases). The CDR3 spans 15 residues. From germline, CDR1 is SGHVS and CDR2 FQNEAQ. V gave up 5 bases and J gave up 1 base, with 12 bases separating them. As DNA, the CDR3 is TGTGCCAGCAGCACAACGACAGGATCCTACAATGAGCAGTTCTTC. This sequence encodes CASSTTTGSYNEQFF.

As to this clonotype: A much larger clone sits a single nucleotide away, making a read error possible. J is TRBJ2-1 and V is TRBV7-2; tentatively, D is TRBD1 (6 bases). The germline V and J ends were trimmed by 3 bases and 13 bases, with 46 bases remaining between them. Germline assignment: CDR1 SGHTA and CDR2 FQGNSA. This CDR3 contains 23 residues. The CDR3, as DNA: TGTGCCAGCAGCTTGGGCGCTCGGAACACTCGAAACCCTACAGGGTCATGGGGTAACATTCAGTTCTTC. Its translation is CASSLGARNTRNPTGSWGNIQFF.

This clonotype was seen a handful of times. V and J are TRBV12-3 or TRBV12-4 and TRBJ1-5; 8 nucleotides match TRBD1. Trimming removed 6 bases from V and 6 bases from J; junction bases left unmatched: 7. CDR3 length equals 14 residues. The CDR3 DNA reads TGTGCCAGCAGAAAAGGACAGGGTGGTCAGCCCCAGCATTTT. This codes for CASRKGQGGQPQHF.